Listed here are 15 T cell receptor beta chains from one sample, sequenced in a study of blood T cell repertoires in COVID-19. TCRdb keeps only in-frame clones here, not all; method: immunoSEQ multiplex PCR. This table holds under 350,000 clones, approximately 91% found once. Sequenced sample: PBMCs or T cells enriched from blood (not recorded which). Receptors originate from a woman in her forties who had recovered from COVID-19.

The count of this clone is one. The chain employs TRBV11-1 and TRBJ2-2, with 8 bases lining up with TRBD2. Trimming cost V 4 bases and J 5 bases; bases outside gene matches: 9. CDR3 size: 16 residues. The germline V gene encodes CDR1 SGHAT and CDR2 FQDESV (reference sequence). In nucleotides, the CDR3 is TGTGCCAGCAGCTGGCAGCGGGAGCTGCGGACCGGGGAGCTGTTTTTT. It is translated as CASSWQRELRTGELFF.

The chain is built from TRBV2 and TRBJ1-1; 7 bases align to TRBD1. Germline V gene sequence: CDR1 SNHLY, CDR2 FYNNEI. The CDR3 consists of 13 residues. J gave up 7 bases and V 5 bases, and 7 bases lay outside the gene matches. For the CDR3, the DNA is TGTGCCAGCAGTCTCCGACAGGGCATTGAAGCTTTCTTT. The encoded protein is CASSLRQGIEAFF.

The CDR3 DNA reads as TGTGCCACCAGCAGAGTGGGCCGACTAGCGGGAACAGATACGCAGTATTTT. This sequence encodes CATSRVGRLAGTDTQYF. The chain recombines TRBV15 with TRBJ2-3, with TRBD2 matching over 11 bases. Germline CDR1 is LNHNV and CDR2 is YYDKDF (reference sequence). CDR3 length: 17 residues. The V and J ends lost 1 base and 3 bases, in that order; junction bases with no gene match: 6.

The genes are TRBV5-4 and TRBJ2-2, with TRBD2 matching 15 bases. The CDR3 consists of 18 residues. The junction had 4 bases not matched to a gene; V was cut back by 4 bases and J by 0 bases. The V gene's germline CDR1 is SGHNT and CDR2 YYREEE (reference sequence). The CDR3 bases are TGTGCCAGCAGCCCCGGGACTAGCGGGGGGCCGAACACCGGGGAGCTGTTTTTT. It specifies CASSPGTSGGPNTGELFF.

The chain recombines TRBV27 with TRBJ1-2, with D perhaps TRBD1 (5 bases). Trimming removed 2 bases at V and 2 bases at J, with 12 bases between. The length of the CDR3 is 15 residues. The germline CDR1 and CDR2 sequences are MNHEY and SMNVEV (reference sequence). CDR3 in DNA: TGTGCCAGCAGTTTAGTAGGGGCGGTCAACTATGGCTACACCTTC. Its protein is CASSLVGAVNYGYTF.

The chain joins TRBV7-2 to TRBJ1-5; 7 positions match TRBD1. The CDR3 is 15 residues long. CDR1 is SGHTA and CDR2 is FQGNSA in the germline V gene. With V trimmed by 5 bases and J by 3 bases, 7 bases remained unmatched. The CDR3, as DNA: TGTGCCAGCAGCCTCCAGACAGGGACCAATCAGCCCCAGCATTTT. This encodes CASSLQTGTNQPQHF.

This clone was counted once. The gene calls are TRBV30 and TRBJ2-3; 9 bases are shared with TRBD2. Germline CDR1 is GTSNPN and CDR2 is SVGIG (reference sequence). The CDR3 has 15 amino acids. V shed 0 bases, J shed 7 bases, and the junction held 8 bases outside the gene matches. CDR3 in DNA: TGTGCCTGGAGTGTACGGGGACTAGCTTCAAATACGCAGTATTTT. Residues: CAWSVRGLASNTQYF.

This chain links TRBV19 with TRBJ2-1, with D perhaps matching TRBD1 (5 bases). This CDR3 contains 15 residues. The V gene's germline CDR1 is LNHDA and CDR2 SQIVND (reference sequence). V lost 5 bases and J 7 bases, leaving 18 bases between the germline ends. CDR3: CASSVQGTMRNEQFF. DNA for the CDR3: TGTGCCAGTAGTGTCCAGGGTACTATGAGGAATGAGCAGTTCTTC.

The CDR3 bases are TGTGCCAGCAGCGTGGGAGGGAACACCGGGGAGCTGTTTTTT. Protein: CASSVGGNTGELFF. The V gene is TRBV9, the J gene TRBJ2-2; TRBD2 is a possible D gene (6 bases). CDR3 length: 14 residues. V gave up 2 bases and J gave up 1 base, with 6 bases separating them. Germline V gene data show CDR1 as SGDLS and CDR2 as YYNGEE.

As to this clone: The junction shows a germline mismatch at one end, possibly a read error. Other DNA sequences in this sample translate to the same CDR3. As DNA, the CDR3 is TGTGCCAGCAGTTTTCGAGGGAGGTCGGATGAACAGTTCTTC. Its protein is CASSFRGRSDEQFF. The chain combines TRBV27 with TRBJ2-1, with D tentatively TRBD2 (6 bases). Per germline, CDR1 MNHEY and CDR2 SMNVEV (reference sequence). This CDR3 spans 14 amino acids.

The chain joins TRBV30 to TRBJ1-2; TRBD1 aligns across 7 bases. From germline, CDR1 is GTSNPN and CDR2 SVGIG (reference sequence). This CDR3 spans 14 amino acids. Trimming at V came to 4 bases and at J to 8 bases, leaving 13 bases not matched to a gene. The CDR3 loop is CAWIWSTGLRGYTF. The CDR3 DNA reads as TGTGCCTGGATCTGGTCGACAGGGCTGCGGGGCTACACCTTC. Complete variable domain (other parts from reference TRBV30 and TRBJ1-2): SQTIHQWPATLVQPVGSPLSLECTVEGTSNPNLYWYRQAAGRGLQLLFYSVGIGQISSEVPQNLSASRPQDRQFILSSKKLLLSDSGFYLCAWIWSTGLRGYTFGSGTRLTVV.

This clone has more than one count but fewer than ten. This sequence joins TRBV11-1 and TRBJ1-5, with TRBD1 matching 7 bases. The CDR3 totals 15 residues. The V gene end was trimmed by 1 base and the J gene end by 3 bases; junction bases not matched to a gene: 3. CDR1 and CDR2 from the germline V gene are SGHAT and FQDESV (reference sequence). The CDR3 is CASSLGQGVNQPQHF. DNA for the CDR3: TGTGCCAGCAGCTTAGGACAGGGCGTCAATCAGCCCCAGCATTTT.

V gene TRBV6-5 combines with J gene TRBJ2-7, with TRBD2 matching 8 bases. Germline V gene sequence: CDR1 MNHEY, CDR2 SVGAGI. This CDR3 comprises 15 residues. The V and J ends lost 5 bases and 5 bases, in that order; junction bases with no gene match: 11. Here the CDR3 reads CASSPLADPRNEQYF. The CDR3 DNA reads TGTGCCAGCAGTCCACTAGCGGACCCTCGGAACGAGCAGTACTTC.

The chain has TRBV5-1 and TRBJ2-4; maybe TRBD1 (5 bases). V was shortened by 0 bases and J by 3 bases, with 7 bases between the two germline ends. Per the germline V gene, CDR1 is SGHRS and CDR2 is YFSETQ. This CDR3 has 14 amino acids. CDR3 residues: CASSLETVKNIQYF. The DNA for the CDR3 is TGCGCCAGCAGCTTGGAGACAGTCAAAAACATTCAGTACTTC.

The chain links TRBV4-3 to TRBJ2-7, with D unclear. V was trimmed by 4 bases and J by 2 bases, leaving 21 bases between them. CDR1 LGHNA and CDR2 YSLEER come from the germline V gene. The CDR3 is 17 residues long. The CDR3 region is CASSPYPPSLGTYEQYF. The CDR3 DNA reads TGCGCCAGCAGCCCTTACCCCCCGAGTCTGGGCACCTACGAGCAGTACTTC.